The source of this T cell receptor beta chain is a study of spatial heterogeneity in lung cancer. Whole-study context: A consistent excess of beta-chain over alpha-chain sequences was detected.

This clonotype was counted at least ten times. The antigen is unknown. This CDR3 is 13 amino acids long. V lost 5 bases and J lost 4, with 8 bases in between. The library protocol tagged each TCR cDNA with a unique molecular identifier. TCRdb reprocessed the 5' RACE reads with MiXCR, giving one entry per CDR3 protein. The sample holds 40,000 to 45,000 distinct CDR3 sequences, approximately 7% seen once. Whole-study findings and limits: Blood carried ubiquitous expanded tumor TCRs more at resection than follow-up.

Time point described: sample taken at primary tumor resection. Sequencing of whole RNA from tumor, nontumor lung or frozen PBMC involved no sorting. 72 TRACERx patients with early, untreated non-small cell lung cancer donated samples. This TCR was sampled from a female donor with early-stage non-small cell lung cancer. The sequences come from PBMCs, collected at surgery. This chain uses TRBV12-3 or TRBV12-4 with TRBJ2-2; the D is unclear. CDR3 coding DNA: TGTGCCAGCAGTGTCCGGGCCACCGGGGAGCTGTTTTTT. It codes for CASSVRATGELFF.